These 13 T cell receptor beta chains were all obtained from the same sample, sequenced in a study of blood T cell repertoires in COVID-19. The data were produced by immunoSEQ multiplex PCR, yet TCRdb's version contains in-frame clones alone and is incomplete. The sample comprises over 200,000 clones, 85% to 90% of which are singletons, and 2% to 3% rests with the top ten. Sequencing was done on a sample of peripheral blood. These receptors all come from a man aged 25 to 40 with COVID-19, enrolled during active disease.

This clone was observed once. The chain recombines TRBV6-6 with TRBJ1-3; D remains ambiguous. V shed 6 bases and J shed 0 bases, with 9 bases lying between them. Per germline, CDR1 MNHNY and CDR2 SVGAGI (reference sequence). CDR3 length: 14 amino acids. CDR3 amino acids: CASRIDTSGNTIYF. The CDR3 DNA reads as TGTGCCAGCAGAATCGACACCTCTGGAAACACCATATATTTT.

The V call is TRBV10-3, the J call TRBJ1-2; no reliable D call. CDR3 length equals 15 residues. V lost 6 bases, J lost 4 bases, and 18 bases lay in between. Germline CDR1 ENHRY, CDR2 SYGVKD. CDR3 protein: CAIRSTSSALYGYTF. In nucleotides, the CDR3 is TGTGCCATCAGATCGACTTCCTCCGCGCTCTATGGCTACACCTTC.

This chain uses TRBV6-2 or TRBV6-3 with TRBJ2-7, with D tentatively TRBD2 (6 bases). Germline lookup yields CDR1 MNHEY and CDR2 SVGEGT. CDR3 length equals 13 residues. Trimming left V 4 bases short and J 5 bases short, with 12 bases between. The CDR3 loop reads CASSSREENEQYF. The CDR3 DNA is TGTGCCAGCAGTTCTAGGGAGGAAAACGAGCAGTACTTC.

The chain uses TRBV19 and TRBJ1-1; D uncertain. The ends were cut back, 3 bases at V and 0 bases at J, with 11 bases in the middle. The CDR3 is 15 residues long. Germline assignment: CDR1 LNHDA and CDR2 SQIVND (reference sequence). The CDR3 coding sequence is TGTGCCAGTAGTATGGGCCATTCGATGAACACTGAAGCTTTCTTT. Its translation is CASSMGHSMNTEAFF.

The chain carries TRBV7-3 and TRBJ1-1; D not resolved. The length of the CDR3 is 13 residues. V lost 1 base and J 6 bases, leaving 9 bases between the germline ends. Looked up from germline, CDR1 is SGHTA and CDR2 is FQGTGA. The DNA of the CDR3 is TGTGCCAGCAGCTTAATGGGGAGGGCTGAAGCTTTCTTT. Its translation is CASSLMGRAEAFF.

CDR3 loop: CASSASGVTDTQYF. CDR3 DNA sequence: TGTGCCAGCAGCGCTAGCGGTGTGACAGATACGCAGTATTTT. The genes are TRBV9 and TRBJ2-3; 7 nucleotides agree with TRBD2. Germline V CDR1 and CDR2: SGDLS, YYNGEE. With 3 bases clipped from V and 3 bases from J, the junction kept 4 bases outside the gene matches. This CDR3 has 14 residues.

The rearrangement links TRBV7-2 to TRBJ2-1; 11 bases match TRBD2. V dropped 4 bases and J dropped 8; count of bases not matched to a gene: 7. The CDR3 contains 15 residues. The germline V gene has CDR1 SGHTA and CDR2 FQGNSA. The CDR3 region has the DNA TGTGCCAGCAGCTATCCCGGGACTAGCGGCGATGAGCAGTTCTTC. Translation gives CASSYPGTSGDEQFF.

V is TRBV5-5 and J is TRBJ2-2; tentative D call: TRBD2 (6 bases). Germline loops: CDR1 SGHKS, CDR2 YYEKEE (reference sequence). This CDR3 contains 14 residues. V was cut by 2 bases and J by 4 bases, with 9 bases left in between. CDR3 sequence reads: CASSFRGSTGELFF. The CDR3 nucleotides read TGTGCCAGCAGCTTTCGGGGGAGCACCGGGGAGCTGTTTTTT.

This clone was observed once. The CDR3: CAWSLVSGANVLTF. DNA for the CDR3: TGTGCCTGGAGTTTAGTGTCTGGGGCCAACGTCCTGACTTTC. The chain recombines TRBV30 with TRBJ2-6; D not resolved. The V gene lost 2 bases and the J gene lost 1 base, with 6 bases spanning the gap. This CDR3 region has 14 residues. CDR1 and CDR2 (germline): GTSNPN, SVGIG (reference sequence).

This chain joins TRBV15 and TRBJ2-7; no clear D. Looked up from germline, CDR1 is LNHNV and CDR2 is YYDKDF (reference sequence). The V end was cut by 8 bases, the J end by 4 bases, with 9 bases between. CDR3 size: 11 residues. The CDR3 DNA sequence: TGTGCCACCGCCGGCGGTTACGAGCAGTACTTC. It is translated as CATAGGYEQYF.

The DNA of the CDR3 is TGTGCCAGCAGCCTTCGACAACCAACTAATGAAAAACTGTTTTTT. This encodes CASSLRQPTNEKLFF. V and J are TRBV14 and TRBJ1-4; D gene unclear. The V gene lost 4 bases and the J gene lost 0 bases, with 9 bases spanning the gap. The CDR3 contains 15 residues. Looked up from germline, CDR1 is SGHDN and CDR2 is FVKESK.

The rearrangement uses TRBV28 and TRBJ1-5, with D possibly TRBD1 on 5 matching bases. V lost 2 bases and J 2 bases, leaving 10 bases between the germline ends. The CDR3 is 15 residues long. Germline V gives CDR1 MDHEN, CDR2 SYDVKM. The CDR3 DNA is TGTGCCAGCAGTTTACCTTTAGGGGGCAATCAGCCCCAGCATTTT. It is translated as CASSLPLGGNQPQHF.

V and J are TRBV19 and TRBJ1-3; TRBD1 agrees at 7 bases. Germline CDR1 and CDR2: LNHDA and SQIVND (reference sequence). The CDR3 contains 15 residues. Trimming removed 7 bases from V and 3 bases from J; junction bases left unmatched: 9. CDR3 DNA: TGTGCCAGTACTGACAGGAGGACAGGTGGAAACACCATATATTTT. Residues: CASTDRRTGGNTIYF. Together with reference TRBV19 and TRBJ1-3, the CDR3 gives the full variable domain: DGGITQSPKYLFRKEGQNVTLSCEQNLNHDAMYWYRQDPGQGLRLIYYSQIVNDFQKGDIAEGYSVSREKKESFPLTVTSAQKNPTAFYLCASTDRRTGGNTIYFGEGSWLTVV.